The 27 T cell receptor beta chains given below trace back to one sample, sequenced in a study of identical twins. Using its own MiXCR run on the 5' RACE reads, TCRdb lists one record per CDR3 protein. The sample holds roughly 710,000 distinct CDR3 sequences, around 6% seen once. Sequenced material: naive T cells sorted from blood. The receptors here all came from a man between 18 and 29 years old in good health.

This clonotype was counted at least ten times. The V and J genes are TRBV6-5 and TRBJ2-3, with TRBD2 as a possible D gene (6 bases). Trimming took 0 bases from V and 3 from J, leaving 22 bases between them. Per germline, CDR1 MNHEY and CDR2 SVGAGI. The CDR3 covers 19 residues. CDR3 sequence reads: CASSYSTFKLAMETDTQYF. DNA for the CDR3: TGTGCCAGCAGTTACTCGACCTTTAAGCTAGCGATGGAAACAGATACGCAGTATTTT.

In this sample, this clonotype turned up many times. The chain uses TRBV7-8 and TRBJ2-3; 7 positions agree with TRBD2. The germline gives CDR1 SGHVS, CDR2 FQNEAQ. CDR3 length: 14 residues. With V trimmed by 6 bases and J by 6 bases, 9 bases remained unmatched. CDR3 nucleotide sequence: TGTGCCAGCAGGATAATGGGAGGGACTGATACGCAGTATTTT. As protein: CASRIMGGTDTQYF.

This clonotype was seen a few times. The chain joins TRBV30 to TRBJ1-4; perhaps TRBD1 as D (6 bases). V lost 1 base to trimming and J lost 7 bases, with 13 bases between them. The CDR3 is 14 residues long. Per germline, CDR1 GTSNPN and CDR2 SVGIG (reference sequence). As DNA, the CDR3 is TGTGCCTGGAGTGGTGGAGGGGGAGGTGAAAAACTGTTTTTT. It yields the protein CAWSGGGGGEKLFF.

V gene TRBV5-1 combines with J gene TRBJ1-2; no firm D call. Germline V gene sequence: CDR1 SGHRS, CDR2 YFSETQ. The CDR3 loop spans 14 amino acids. V lost 1 base and J 5 bases, leaving 12 bases between the germline ends. The CDR3 is CASSLPDFLYGYTF. In DNA, the CDR3 is TGCGCCAGCAGCTTGCCAGATTTTTTATATGGCTACACCTTC.

This clonotype was observed many times. V gene TRBV12-3 or TRBV12-4 combines with J gene TRBJ1-2, with D tentatively TRBD1 (5 bases). The CDR3 is made up of 17 amino acids. V lost 5 bases, J lost 2 bases, and 21 bases lay in between. The CDR3 region is CASSHHAATGLNYGYTF. The CDR3 coding sequence is TGTGCCAGCAGTCATCACGCAGCTACAGGCTTAAACTATGGCTACACCTTC.

This clonotype showed up many times. The V call is TRBV29-1, the J call TRBJ1-1, with D possibly matching TRBD1 (6 bases). CDR1 and CDR2 from the germline V gene are SQVTM and ANQGSEA. The CDR3 totals 14 residues. The ends were cut back, 4 bases at V and 5 bases at J, with 17 bases in the middle. The CDR3 nucleotides read TGCAGCGTTGCTGCCAGGGACAAGGGAACTGAAGCTTTCTTT. This codes for CSVAARDKGTEAFF.

This clonotype has ten or more counts. The gene calls are TRBV28 and TRBJ2-7; maybe TRBD2 (5 bases). The CDR3 totals 14 residues. The V and J ends lost 8 bases and 1 base respectively, with 15 bases between them. CDR1 and CDR2 (germline): MDHEN, SYDVKM. Written as DNA, the CDR3 is TGTGCCAGCGATATGAAGAGGGATTCCTACGAGCAGTACTTC. This encodes CASDMKRDSYEQYF. The entire variable domain, with the rest obtained from reference TRBV28 and TRBJ2-7, is as follows: DVKVTQSSRYLVKRTGEKVFLECVQDMDHENMFWYRQDPGLGLRLIYFSYDVKMKEKGDIPEGYSVSREKKERFSLILESASTNQTSMYLCASDMKRDSYEQYFGPGTRLTVT.

This clonotype was observed a handful of times. V and J are TRBV20-1 and TRBJ2-5; 7 nucleotides align to TRBD1. The CDR3 consists of 14 residues. J was trimmed by 4 bases and V by 1 base; bases with no gene match: 6. Germline lookup yields CDR1 DFQATT and CDR2 SNEGSKA (reference sequence). The CDR3 region is CSARGQGIGETQYF. Here the CDR3 DNA reads TGCAGTGCTAGAGGACAGGGCATAGGAGAGACCCAGTACTTC.

This clonotype occurred a few times. The V gene is TRBV25-1, the J gene TRBJ2-7, with D perhaps TRBD2 (5 bases). The CDR3 loop spans 11 amino acids. V was shortened by 6 bases and J by 7 bases, with 10 bases between the two germline ends. In germline, CDR1 is MGHDK, CDR2 SYGVNS. The CDR3 region is CASRDFWEQYV. CDR3 DNA sequence: TGTGCCAGCAGGGACTTTTGGGAGCAGTACGTC.

This clonotype appeared many times. This chain uses TRBV4-3 with TRBJ2-3, with 8 nucleotides matching TRBD2. The CDR3 is made up of 16 amino acids. V trimming: 1 base; J trimming: 3 bases; junction bases outside the gene matches: 6. The V gene's germline CDR1 is LGHNA and CDR2 YSLEER. CDR3 sequence reads: CASSQATGGLTDTQYF. CDR3 bases: TGCGCCAGCAGCCAAGCGACGGGAGGGCTTACAGATACGCAGTATTTT.

This clonotype was seen repeatedly, ten times or more. Here the CDR3 DNA reads TGCAGCGTTGGTAGCCTAGCGGGAGACGAGCAGTACTTC. This sequence encodes CSVGSLAGDEQYF. The rearrangement links TRBV29-1 to TRBJ2-7; 10 bases are shared with TRBD2. Germline V gene sequence: CDR1 SQVTM, CDR2 ANQGSEA. J gave up 5 bases and V 4 bases, and 5 bases lay outside the gene matches. The CDR3 extends over 13 amino acids.

V is TRBV18 and J is TRBJ2-5, with TRBD2 matching 8 bases. CDR1 is KGHSH and CDR2 is LQKENI in the germline V gene. With V trimmed by 3 bases and J by 0 bases, 15 bases remained unmatched. This CDR3 comprises 19 residues. The chain's CDR3 is CASSPYSAGEPIYQETQYF. The CDR3 DNA is TGTGCCAGCTCACCGTACTCAGCGGGAGAGCCAATCTACCAAGAGACCCAGTACTTC. Looking up the rest from reference TRBV18 and TRBJ2-5 gives the full variable domain: NAGVMQNPRHLVRRRGQEARLRCSPMKGHSHVYWYRQLPEEGLKFMVYLQKENIIDESGMPKERFSAEFPKEGPSILRIQQVVRGDSAAYFCASSPYSAGEPIYQETQYFGPGTRLLVL.

This clonotype was detected ten times or more. This chain joins TRBV5-1 and TRBJ2-7, with 7 bases aligning to TRBD1. Trimming removed 4 bases from V and 3 bases from J; junction bases left unmatched: 7. The CDR3 sequence is 14 residues long. Germline V lookup: CDR1 SGHRS, CDR2 YFSETQ. The CDR3 coding sequence is TGCGCCAGCAGCAGCGGACAGGACAACTACGAGCAGTACGTC. Amino acids: CASSSGQDNYEQYV.

This clonotype was recorded at least ten times. J is TRBJ2-5 and V is TRBV6-5; D is unclear. V shed 2 bases and J shed 3 bases, with 7 bases lying between them. The CDR3 has 13 amino acids. Germline V gene data show CDR1 as MNHEY and CDR2 as SVGAGI. CDR3 nucleotide sequence: TGTGCCAGCAGTTACAGGCCCGAAGAGACCCAGTACTTC. Protein: CASSYRPEETQYF.

This clonotype was detected many times. The rearrangement uses TRBV7-9 and TRBJ1-1; no reliable D call. The V gene lost 0 bases and the J gene lost 8 bases, with 7 bases spanning the gap. CDR3 length equals 12 residues. Germline assignment: CDR1 SEHNR and CDR2 FQNEAQ (reference sequence). CDR3 in DNA: TGTGCCAGCAGCTTAGCTATGGGGGAAGCTTTCTTT. It is translated as CASSLAMGEAFF.

Many counts were recorded for this clonotype. One end of the junction varies from germline; a read error may be responsible. V is TRBV20-1 and J is TRBJ2-3, with 7 positions matching TRBD2. Germline CDR1 reads DFQATT; CDR2 reads SNEGSKA (reference sequence). This CDR3 comprises 13 residues. Written as DNA, the CDR3 is TGCAGTGCTAGAGACGGGGGGTCAGATACGCAGTGTTTT. Translation: CSARDGGSDTQCF.

This clonotype showed up many times. The chain carries TRBV5-5 and TRBJ2-7; TRBD2 aligns across 16 bases. CDR3 length: 16 amino acids. After removal of 4 bases from V and 2 bases from J, the junction contained 3 bases not matched to a gene. The germline CDR1 and CDR2 sequences are SGHKS and YYEKEE (reference sequence). This chain's CDR3 is CASSVGTSGRAYEQYV. DNA of the CDR3: TGTGCCAGCAGCGTCGGGACTAGCGGGAGGGCCTACGAGCAGTACGTC.

This clonotype was observed at least ten times. The genes are TRBV20-1 and TRBJ2-5, with TRBD2 matching over 10 bases. V shed 5 bases and J 2 bases; nucleotides not matched to a gene: 8. Per the germline V gene, CDR1 is DFQATT and CDR2 is SNEGSKA (reference sequence). The CDR3 runs to 15 residues. CDR3 bases: TGCAGTGCTTCCCGGCGAGCGGGAGGGCAAGAGACCCAGTACTTC. Amino acids: CSASRRAGGQETQYF.

This clonotype was recorded at least ten times. The genes are TRBV6-5 and TRBJ1-1; 7 bases match TRBD1. The CDR3 length is 14 residues. J gave up 4 bases and V 2 bases, and 4 bases lay outside the gene matches. Germline CDR1 reads MNHEY; CDR2 reads SVGAGI. Here the CDR3 DNA reads TGTGCCAGCAGTTACCCAGGGGGTAGCACTGAAGCTTTCTTT. The encoded protein is CASSYPGGSTEAFF.

This clonotype was recorded many times. The V and J genes are TRBV20-1 and TRBJ2-3; 9 bases are shared with TRBD2. This CDR3 spans 12 amino acids. Per germline, CDR1 DFQATT and CDR2 SNEGSKA (reference sequence). The CDR3 coding sequence is TGCGCGGCGGGAGGGCCGCCAGATACGCAGTATTTT. Its protein product is CAAGGPPDTQYF.

This clonotype appeared a few times. This chain links TRBV5-1 with TRBJ2-7; a weak D match, TRBD1 (5 bases). Germline-derived CDR1 and CDR2 are SGHRS and YFSETQ. Trimming shortened V by 2 bases and J by 1 base, and 7 bases separated the two germline ends. This CDR3 is 13 amino acids long. CDR3 nucleotides: TGCGCCAGCAGCTTTGGGGCTTCCTACGAGCAGTACGTC. This sequence encodes CASSFGASYEQYV.

This clonotype was counted ten times or more. The chain carries TRBV29-1 and TRBJ2-1; 7 bases are a match to TRBD2. Germline V gene lookup returns CDR1 SQVTM and CDR2 ANQGSEA. The CDR3 is 16 amino acids. The chain's CDR3 is CSYSGGRRWSYNEQFF. The CDR3 DNA sequence: TGCAGTTATTCGGGAGGACGAAGATGGTCCTACAATGAGCAGTTCTTC.

This clonotype was counted a few times. This sequence joins TRBV29-1 and TRBJ2-7; perhaps D is TRBD1 or TRBD2 (6 bases each). Trimming removed 5 bases at V and 6 bases at J, with 26 bases between. The germline V gene has CDR1 SQVTM and CDR2 ANQGSEA. The CDR3 spans 16 residues. The CDR3 here is CSVKGGRWRDGPEQYF. The CDR3, as DNA: TGCAGCGTTAAGGGGGGAAGGTGGCGGGATGGGCCCGAGCAGTACTTC.

This chain uses TRBV20-1 with TRBJ2-1, with 9 bases lining up with TRBD1. This CDR3 comprises 15 residues. Per germline, CDR1 DFQATT and CDR2 SNEGSKA (reference sequence). V gave up 0 bases and J gave up 6 bases; unmatched junction bases: 6. The CDR3 bases are TGCAGTGCTAGAGATCTGGGACAGGGTTTCAATGAGCAGTTCTTC. Its translation: CSARDLGQGFNEQFF.

This clonotype was detected ten times or more. This sequence joins TRBV12-3 or TRBV12-4 and TRBJ1-5; TRBD1 matches 8 bases. The CDR3 is made up of 12 amino acids. With 5 bases clipped from V and 7 bases from J, the junction kept 1 base outside the gene matches. The CDR3 DNA follows: TGTGCCAGCAGTAACAGGGGGCAGCCCCAGCATTTT. Its protein is CASSNRGQPQHF.

The sample holds many counts of this clonotype. The chain joins TRBV5-1 to TRBJ2-3; 7 bases map to TRBD1. Germline CDR1 is SGHRS and CDR2 is YFSETQ. The CDR3 totals 16 residues. Trimming cost V 2 bases and J 3 bases; bases outside gene matches: 9. CDR3 DNA sequence: TGCGCCAGCAGCTTAAAGAACAGGGGACCGACAGATACGCAGTATTTT. This gives the protein CASSLKNRGPTDTQYF.

V is TRBV20-1 and J is TRBJ2-7; D not resolved. The CDR3 has 10 residues. CDR1 is DFQATT and CDR2 is SNEGSKA in the germline V gene (reference sequence). Trimming shortened V by 5 bases and J by 12 bases, and 14 bases separated the two germline ends. This chain's CDR3 is CSAFDGIPYF. CDR3 nucleotides: TGCAGTGCTTTTGACGGAATTCCGTACTTC.